This paragraph covers one T cell receptor beta chain sequence. This sample was included in a study of blood T cell repertoires in COVID-19. The overall study: PBMCs, B-cell-depleted T cells, or T cells were the source of the cDNA or gDNA that made up the material.

The V gene's germline CDR1 is SNHLY and CDR2 FYNNEI. The CDR3 has 14 residues. The V segment lost 4 bases and the J segment 1 base; nucleotides outside the gene matches: 3. In the authors' workflow: It was from reference gene primer amplification that nucleated cell counts were estimated. This table comes from immunoSEQ multiplex PCR, and its TCRdb copy is limited to in-frame clones, with some not included. The V and J calls and clone size come from that table; D and trimming were worked out from the DNA. The repertoire holds some 250,000 clones, with approximately 81% as singletons. V and J are TRBV2 and TRBJ1-1; 7 positions match TRBD1. Sequencing was performed on peripheral blood. This clonotype originated in a woman between 55 and 75 years old with active or convalescent COVID-19. As DNA, the CDR3 is TGTGCCAGCAGTGCAGGGACAGAGAACACTGAAGCTTTCTTT. Protein: CASSAGTENTEAFF.